This T cell receptor (beta chain) is from a study of blood T cell repertoires in COVID-19. The CDR3 length is 12 residues. The germline CDR1 and CDR2 sequences are SGHTA and FQGNSA. Trimming shortened V by 5 bases and J by 4 bases, and 8 bases separated the two germline ends. Per the original data handling: Reference gene primer amplification yielded estimated nucleated cell counts. Using immunoSEQ multiplex PCR, the repertoire was profiled, and TCRdb retains in-frame clones only, with some absent. The V and J calls and clone size were taken over from that table, and D and trimming were inferred from the DNA. The data show around 130,000 clones, approximately 85% seen once.

The V call is TRBV7-2, the J call TRBJ1-2; D unclear. Sequences were obtained from peripheral blood. The TCR sequence derives from a human donor in a cohort sampled during active COVID-19. CDR3 bases: TGTGCCAGCAGCAACCCAGGCTATGGCTACACCTTC. It specifies CASSNPGYGYTF.